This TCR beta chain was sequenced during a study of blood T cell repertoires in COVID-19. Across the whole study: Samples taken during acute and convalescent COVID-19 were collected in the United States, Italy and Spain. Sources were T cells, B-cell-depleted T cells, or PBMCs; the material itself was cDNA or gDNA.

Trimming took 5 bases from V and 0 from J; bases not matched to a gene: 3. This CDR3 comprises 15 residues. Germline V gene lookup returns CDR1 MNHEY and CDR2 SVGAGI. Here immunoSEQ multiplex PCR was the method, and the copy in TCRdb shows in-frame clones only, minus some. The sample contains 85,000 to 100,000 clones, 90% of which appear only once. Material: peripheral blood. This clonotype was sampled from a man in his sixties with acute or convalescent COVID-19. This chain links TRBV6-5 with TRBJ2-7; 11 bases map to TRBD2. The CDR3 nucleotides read TGTGCCAGCAGTCAGGGGACTAGCGGCTCCTACGAGCAGTACTTC. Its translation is CASSQGTSGSYEQYF.